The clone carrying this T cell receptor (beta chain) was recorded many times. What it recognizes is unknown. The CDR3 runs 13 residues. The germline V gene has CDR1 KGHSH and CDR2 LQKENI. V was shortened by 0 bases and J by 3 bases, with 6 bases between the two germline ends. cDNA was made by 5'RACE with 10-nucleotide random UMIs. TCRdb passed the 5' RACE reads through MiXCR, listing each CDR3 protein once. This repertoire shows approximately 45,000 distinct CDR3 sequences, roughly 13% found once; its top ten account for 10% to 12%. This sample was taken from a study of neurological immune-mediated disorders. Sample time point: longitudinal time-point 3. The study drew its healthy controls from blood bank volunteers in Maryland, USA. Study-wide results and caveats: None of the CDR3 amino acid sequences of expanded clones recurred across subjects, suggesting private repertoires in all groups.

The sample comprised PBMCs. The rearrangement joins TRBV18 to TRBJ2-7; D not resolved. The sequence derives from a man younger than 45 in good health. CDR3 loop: CASSPPSYYEQYF. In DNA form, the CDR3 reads TGTGCCAGCTCACCACCTAGCTACTACGAGCAGTACTTC.